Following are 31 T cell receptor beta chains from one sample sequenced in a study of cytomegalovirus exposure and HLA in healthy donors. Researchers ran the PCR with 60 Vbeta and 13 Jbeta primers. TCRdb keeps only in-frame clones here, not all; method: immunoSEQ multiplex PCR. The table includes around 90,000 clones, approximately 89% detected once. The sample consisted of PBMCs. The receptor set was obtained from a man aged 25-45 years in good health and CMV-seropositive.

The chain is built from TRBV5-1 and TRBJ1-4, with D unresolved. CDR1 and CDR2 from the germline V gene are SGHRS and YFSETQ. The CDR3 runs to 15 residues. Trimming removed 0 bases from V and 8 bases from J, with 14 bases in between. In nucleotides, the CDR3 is TGCGCCAGCAGCTTGGGTGAGGGAGAGGGCGAAAAACTGTTTTTT. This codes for CASSLGEGEGEKLFF.

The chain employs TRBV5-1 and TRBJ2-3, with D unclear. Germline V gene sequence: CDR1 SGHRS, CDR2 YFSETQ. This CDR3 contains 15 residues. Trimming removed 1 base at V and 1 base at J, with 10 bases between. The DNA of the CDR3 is TGCGCCAGCAGCTTGAACGCACTCGGCACAGATACGCAGTATTTT. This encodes CASSLNALGTDTQYF.

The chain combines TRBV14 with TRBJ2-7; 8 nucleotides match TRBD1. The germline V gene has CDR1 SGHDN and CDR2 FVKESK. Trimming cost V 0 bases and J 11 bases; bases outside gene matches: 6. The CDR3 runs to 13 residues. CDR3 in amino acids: CASSQDRTGGKYF. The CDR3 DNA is TGTGCCAGCAGCCAAGATCGTACAGGGGGAAAGTACTTC.

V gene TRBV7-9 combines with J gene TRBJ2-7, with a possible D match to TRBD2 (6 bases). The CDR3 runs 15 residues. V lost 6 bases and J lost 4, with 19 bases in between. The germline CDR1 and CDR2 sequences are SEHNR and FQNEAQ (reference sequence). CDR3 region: CASSPSGLGGYEQYF. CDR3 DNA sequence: TGTGCCAGCAGTCCAAGCGGGTTGGGAGGTTACGAGCAGTACTTC. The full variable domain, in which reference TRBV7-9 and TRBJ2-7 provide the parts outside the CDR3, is DTGVSQNPRHKITKRGQNVTFRCDPISEHNRLYWYRQTLGQGPEFLTYFQNEAQLEKSRLLSDRFSAERPKGSFSTLEIQRTEQGDSAMYLCASSPSGLGGYEQYFGPGTRLTVT.

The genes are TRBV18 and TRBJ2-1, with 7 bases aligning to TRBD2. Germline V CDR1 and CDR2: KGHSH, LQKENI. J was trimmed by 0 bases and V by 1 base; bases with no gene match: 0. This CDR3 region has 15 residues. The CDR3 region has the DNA TGTGCCAGCTCACCACAGCGGGACTCCTACAATGAGCAGTTCTTC. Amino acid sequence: CASSPQRDSYNEQFF.

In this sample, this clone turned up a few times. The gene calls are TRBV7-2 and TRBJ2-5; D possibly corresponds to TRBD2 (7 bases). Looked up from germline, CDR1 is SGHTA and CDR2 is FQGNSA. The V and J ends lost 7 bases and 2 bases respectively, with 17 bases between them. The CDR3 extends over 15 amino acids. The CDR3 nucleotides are TGTGCCAGCACTCTACAGGGCGGGAGTCAAGAGACCCAGTACTTC. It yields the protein CASTLQGGSQETQYF.

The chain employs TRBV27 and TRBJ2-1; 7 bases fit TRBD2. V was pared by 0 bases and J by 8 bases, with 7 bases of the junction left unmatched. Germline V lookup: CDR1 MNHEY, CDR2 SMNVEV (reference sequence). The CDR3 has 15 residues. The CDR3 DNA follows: TGTGCCAGCAGTTTATCGGGCGGGAGAGTCGATGAGCAGTTCTTC. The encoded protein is CASSLSGGRVDEQFF.

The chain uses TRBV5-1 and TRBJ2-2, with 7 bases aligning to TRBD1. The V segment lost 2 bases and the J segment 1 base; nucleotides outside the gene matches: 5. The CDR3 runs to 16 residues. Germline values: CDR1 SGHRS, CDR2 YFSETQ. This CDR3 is CASSFEWDRNTGELFF. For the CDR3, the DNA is TGCGCCAGCAGCTTCGAATGGGACAGGAACACCGGGGAGCTGTTTTTT.

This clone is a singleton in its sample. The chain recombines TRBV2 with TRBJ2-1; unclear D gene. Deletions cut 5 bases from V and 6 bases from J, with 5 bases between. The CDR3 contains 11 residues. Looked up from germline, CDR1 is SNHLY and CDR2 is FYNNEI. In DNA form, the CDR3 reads TGTGCCAGCAGTATCAGCAATGAGCAGTTCTTC. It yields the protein CASSISNEQFF. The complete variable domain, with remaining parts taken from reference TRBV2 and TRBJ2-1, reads EPEVTQTPSHQVTQMGQEVILRCVPISNHLYFYWYRQILGQKVEFLVSFYNNEISEKSEIFDDQFSVERPDGSNFTLKIRSTKLEDSAMYFCASSISNEQFFGPGTRLTVL.

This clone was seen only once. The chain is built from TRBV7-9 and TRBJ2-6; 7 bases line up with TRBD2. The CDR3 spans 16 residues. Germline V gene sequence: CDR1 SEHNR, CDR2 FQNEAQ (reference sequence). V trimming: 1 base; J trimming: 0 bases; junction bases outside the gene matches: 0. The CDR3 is CASSLGEGSGANVLTF. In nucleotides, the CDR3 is TGTGCCAGCAGCTTAGGGGAGGGCTCTGGGGCCAACGTCCTGACTTTC.

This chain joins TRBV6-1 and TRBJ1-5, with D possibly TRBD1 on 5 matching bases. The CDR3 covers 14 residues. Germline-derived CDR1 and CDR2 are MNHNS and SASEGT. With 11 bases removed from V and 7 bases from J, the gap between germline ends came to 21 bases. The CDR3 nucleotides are TGTGCCGTCAGGGAAACGTACCTGGGGCAGCCCCAGCATTTT. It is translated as CAVRETYLGQPQHF.

The CDR3 region has the DNA TGTGCCAGCAGCCCGGACTATTTAGTGACCCAGTACTTC. It yields the protein CASSPDYLVTQYF. The chain links TRBV11-2 to TRBJ2-5; perhaps TRBD2 as D (6 bases). CDR1 and CDR2 (germline): SGHAT, FQNNGV. Between the trimmed V and J ends, which lost 5 bases and 7 bases, there was a span of 14 bases. This CDR3 region has 13 residues.

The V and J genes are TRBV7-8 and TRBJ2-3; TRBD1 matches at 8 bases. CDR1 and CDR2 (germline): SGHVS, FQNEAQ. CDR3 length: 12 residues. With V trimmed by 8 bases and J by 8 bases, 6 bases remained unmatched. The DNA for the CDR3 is TGTGCCAGCTTACAGGGGGAAGGTACGCAGTATTTT. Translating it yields CASLQGEGTQYF.

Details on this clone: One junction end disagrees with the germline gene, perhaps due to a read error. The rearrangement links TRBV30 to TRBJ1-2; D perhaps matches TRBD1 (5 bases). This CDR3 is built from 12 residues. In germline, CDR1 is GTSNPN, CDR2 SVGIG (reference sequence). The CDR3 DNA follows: TGTGCCCGGAGTGTAATGGGGGGTGGCTACACCTTC. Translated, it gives CARSVMGGGYTF. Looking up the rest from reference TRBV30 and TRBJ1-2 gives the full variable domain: SQTIHQWPATLVQPVGSPLSLECTVEGTSNPNLYWYRQAAGRGLQLLFYSVGIGQISSEVPQNLSASRPQDRQFILSSKKLLLSDSGFYLCARSVMGGGYTFGSGTRLTVV.

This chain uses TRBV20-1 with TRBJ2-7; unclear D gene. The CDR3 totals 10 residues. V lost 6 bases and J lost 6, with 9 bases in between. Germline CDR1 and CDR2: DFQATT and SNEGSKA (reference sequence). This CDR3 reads CSAAPLEQYF. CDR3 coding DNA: TGCAGTGCAGCCCCCCTCGAGCAGTACTTC.

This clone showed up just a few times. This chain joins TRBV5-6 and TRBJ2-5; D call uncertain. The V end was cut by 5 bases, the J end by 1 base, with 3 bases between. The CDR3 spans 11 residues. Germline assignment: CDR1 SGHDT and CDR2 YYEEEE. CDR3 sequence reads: CASSIQETQYF. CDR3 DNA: TGTGCCAGCAGTATCCAAGAGACCCAGTACTTC.

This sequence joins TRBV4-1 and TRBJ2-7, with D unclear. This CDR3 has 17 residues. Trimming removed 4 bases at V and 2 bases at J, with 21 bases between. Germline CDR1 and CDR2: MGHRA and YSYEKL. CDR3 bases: TGCGCCAGCAGCCTTACGTTGGCACCAGGCACGCCCTACGAGCAGTACTTC. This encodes CASSLTLAPGTPYEQYF.

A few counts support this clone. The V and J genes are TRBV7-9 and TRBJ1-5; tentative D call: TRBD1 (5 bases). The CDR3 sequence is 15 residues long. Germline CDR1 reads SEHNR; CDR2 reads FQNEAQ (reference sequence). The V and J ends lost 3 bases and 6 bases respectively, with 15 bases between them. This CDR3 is CASSLGRGRGQPQHF. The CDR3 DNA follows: TGTGCCAGCAGCTTGGGAAGGGGTAGAGGTCAGCCCCAGCATTTT.

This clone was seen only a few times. The CDR3 spells CASILTVHTEAFF. The CDR3 nucleotides read TGTGCCAGCATCCTTACAGTTCACACTGAAGCTTTCTTT. V and J are TRBV6-1 and TRBJ1-1; D is undetermined. The CDR3 length is 13 residues. V lost 7 bases and J 3 bases, leaving 12 bases between the germline ends. The V gene's germline CDR1 is MNHNS and CDR2 SASEGT.

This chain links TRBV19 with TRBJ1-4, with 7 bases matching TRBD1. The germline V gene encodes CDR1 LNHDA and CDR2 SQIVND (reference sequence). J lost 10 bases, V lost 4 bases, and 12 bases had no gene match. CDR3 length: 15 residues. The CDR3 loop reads CASSKYRGEGGKLFF. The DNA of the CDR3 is TGTGCCAGTAGTAAATACAGGGGAGAGGGCGGAAAACTGTTTTTT.

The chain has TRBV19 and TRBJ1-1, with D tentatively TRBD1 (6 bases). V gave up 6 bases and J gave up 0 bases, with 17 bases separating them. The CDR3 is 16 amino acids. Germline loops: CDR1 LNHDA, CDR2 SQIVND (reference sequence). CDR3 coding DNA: TGTGCCAGTAGCCTGGACAGACCAAGCATGAACACTGAAGCTTTCTTT. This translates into CASSLDRPSMNTEAFF. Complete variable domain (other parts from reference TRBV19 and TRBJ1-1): DGGITQSPKYLFRKEGQNVTLSCEQNLNHDAMYWYRQDPGQGLRLIYYSQIVNDFQKGDIAEGYSVSREKKESFPLTVTSAQKNPTAFYLCASSLDRPSMNTEAFFGQGTRLTVV.

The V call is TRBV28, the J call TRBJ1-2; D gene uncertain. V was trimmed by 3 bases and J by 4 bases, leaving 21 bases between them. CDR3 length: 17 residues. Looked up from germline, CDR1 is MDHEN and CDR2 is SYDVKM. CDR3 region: CASSFGGAEWATYGYTF. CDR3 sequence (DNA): TGTGCCAGCAGTTTTGGAGGCGCGGAGTGGGCTACCTATGGCTACACCTTC.

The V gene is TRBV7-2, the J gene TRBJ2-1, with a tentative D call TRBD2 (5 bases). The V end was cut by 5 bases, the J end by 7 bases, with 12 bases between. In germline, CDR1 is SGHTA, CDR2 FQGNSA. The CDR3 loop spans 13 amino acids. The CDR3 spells CASSPRGLNEQFF. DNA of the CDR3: TGTGCCAGCAGCCCCCGCGGGTTGAATGAGCAGTTCTTC.

The CDR3 DNA sequence: TGTGCCAGCAGTGTCAGCCGGGACAGGGGTCCCGAGCAGTACTTC. Amino acid sequence: CASSVSRDRGPEQYF. The V call is TRBV6-4, the J call TRBJ2-7, with 10 bases matching TRBD1. V was pared by 4 bases and J by 6 bases, with 9 bases of the junction left unmatched. The germline V gene encodes CDR1 MRHNA and CDR2 SNTAGT. The CDR3 covers 15 residues.

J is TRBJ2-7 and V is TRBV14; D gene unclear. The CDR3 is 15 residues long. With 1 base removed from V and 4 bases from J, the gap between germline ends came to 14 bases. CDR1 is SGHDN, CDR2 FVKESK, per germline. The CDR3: CASSQGSRLNYEQYF. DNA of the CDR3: TGTGCCAGCAGCCAAGGTTCGAGACTTAATTACGAGCAGTACTTC.

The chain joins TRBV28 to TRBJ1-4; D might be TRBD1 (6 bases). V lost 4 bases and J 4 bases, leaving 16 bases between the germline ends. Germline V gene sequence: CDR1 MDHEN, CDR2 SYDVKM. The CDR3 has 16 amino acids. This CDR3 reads CASSSYATGLNEKLFF. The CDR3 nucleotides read TGTGCCAGCAGTTCCTACGCGACAGGCCTTAATGAAAAACTGTTTTTT.

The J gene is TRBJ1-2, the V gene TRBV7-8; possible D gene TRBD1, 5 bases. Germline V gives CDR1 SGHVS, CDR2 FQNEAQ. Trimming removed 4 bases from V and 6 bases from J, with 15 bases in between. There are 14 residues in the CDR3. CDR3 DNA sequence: TGTGCCAGCAGCTATGGACATGCTTTCCATGGCTACACCTTC. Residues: CASSYGHAFHGYTF.

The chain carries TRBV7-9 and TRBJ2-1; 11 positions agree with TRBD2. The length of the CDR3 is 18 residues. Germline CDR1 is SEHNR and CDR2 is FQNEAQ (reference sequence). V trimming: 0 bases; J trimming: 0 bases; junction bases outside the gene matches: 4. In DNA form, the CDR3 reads TGTGCCAGCAGCTTAGCCACTAGCGGGAGAAGCTCCTACAATGAGCAGTTCTTC. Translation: CASSLATSGRSSYNEQFF.

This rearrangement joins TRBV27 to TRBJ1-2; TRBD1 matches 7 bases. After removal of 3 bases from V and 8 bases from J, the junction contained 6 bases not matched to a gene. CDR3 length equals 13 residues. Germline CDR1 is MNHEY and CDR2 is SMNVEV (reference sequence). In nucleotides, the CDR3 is TGTGCCAGCAGTTTTATGAGGGGGCAAGGCTACACCTTC. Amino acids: CASSFMRGQGYTF.

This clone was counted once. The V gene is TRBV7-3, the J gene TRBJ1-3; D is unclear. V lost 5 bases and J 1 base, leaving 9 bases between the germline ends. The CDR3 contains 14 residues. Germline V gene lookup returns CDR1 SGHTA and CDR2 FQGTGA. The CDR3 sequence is CASSPTGSGNTIYF. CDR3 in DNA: TGTGCCAGCAGCCCTACGGGGTCTGGAAACACCATATATTTT. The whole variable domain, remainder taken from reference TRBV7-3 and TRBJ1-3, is GAGVSQTPSNKVTEKGKYVELRCDPISGHTALYWYRQSLGQGPEFLIYFQGTGAADDSGLPNDRFFAVRPEGSVSTLKIQRTERGDSAVYLCASSPTGSGNTIYFGEGSWLTVV.

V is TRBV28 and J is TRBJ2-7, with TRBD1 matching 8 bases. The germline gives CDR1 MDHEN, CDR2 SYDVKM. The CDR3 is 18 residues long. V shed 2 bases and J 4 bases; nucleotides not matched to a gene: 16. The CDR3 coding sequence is TGTGCCAGCAGTTTAGGTGCCGGACAGGGCGCGGTGGGTTACGAGCAGTACTTC. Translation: CASSLGAGQGAVGYEQYF.